A single sample is the source of the 30 T cell receptor beta chains below, sequenced in a study of blood T cell repertoires in COVID-19. Method: immunoSEQ multiplex PCR; TCRdb's copy keeps in-frame clones and lacks some. The sample includes under 110,000 clones, about 90% of them seen just once. Sequencing input: peripheral blood. The receptors come from a woman aged 25 to 39 with acute or convalescent COVID-19.

The chain couples TRBV2 to TRBJ2-7; D remains unclear. CDR1 SNHLY and CDR2 FYNNEI come from the germline V gene. The V and J ends lost 4 bases and 7 bases respectively, with 8 bases between them. The CDR3 contains 11 residues. CDR3 in amino acids: CASSVAREQYF. In DNA form, the CDR3 reads TGTGCCAGCAGTGTTGCCAGGGAGCAGTACTTC.

The gene calls are TRBV24-1 and TRBJ1-5; tentatively, D is TRBD1 (5 bases). Trimming took off 3 bases at V and 8 bases at J, with 10 bases between the two ends. This CDR3 is built from 13 residues. Germline assignment: CDR1 KGHDR and CDR2 SFDVKD. The CDR3 DNA follows: TGTGCCACCAGTGATCAGGGCGCTAAGCCCCAGCATTTT. Translating gives CATSDQGAKPQHF.

The rearrangement uses TRBV19 and TRBJ2-1; D is possibly TRBD1 (7 bases). CDR3 size: 16 residues. V lost 5 bases to trimming and J lost 0 bases, with 14 bases between them. Germline V CDR1 and CDR2: LNHDA, SQIVND (reference sequence). CDR3 bases: TGTGCCAGTAGTGCGTCGGAGGGGGCCTCCTACAATGAGCAGTTCTTC. The encoded protein is CASSASEGASYNEQFF.

The chain joins TRBV28 to TRBJ1-2, with TRBD1 matching 7 bases. Germline CDR1 is MDHEN and CDR2 is SYDVKM. This CDR3 has 13 residues. V lost 9 bases and J lost 12; bases outside the gene matches: 16. The DNA for the CDR3 is TGTGCCAGTGCCTCCGAGACAGGGTACGCGAACACCTTC. It encodes CASASETGYANTF.

The genes are TRBV4-1 and TRBJ1-1, with D maybe TRBD1 (5 bases). Germline V CDR1 and CDR2: MGHRA, YSYEKL. V gave up 6 bases and J gave up 11 bases, with 19 bases separating them. The length of the CDR3 is 13 residues. The CDR3 is CASSSLGLSGAFF. Here the CDR3 DNA reads TGCGCCAGCAGTTCCCTCGGATTGTCAGGGGCTTTCTTT.

The gene calls are TRBV30 and TRBJ1-1; perhaps TRBD1 as D (5 bases). With 2 bases removed from V and 4 bases from J, the gap between germline ends came to 8 bases. Germline-derived CDR1 and CDR2 are GTSNPN and SVGIG (reference sequence). This CDR3 is built from 12 residues. In DNA, the CDR3 is TGTGCCTGGAGTCGGGGGAGCACTGAAGCTTTCTTT. Protein product: CAWSRGSTEAFF.

The chain couples TRBV29-1 to TRBJ2-3; maybe TRBD2 (5 bases). V lost 6 bases, J lost 2 bases, and 12 bases lay in between. The CDR3 runs 13 residues. CDR1 and CDR2 (germline): SQVTM, ANQGSEA. For the CDR3, the DNA is TGCAGCGTCTGTGAGCTAGCCACAGATACGCAGTATTTT. This gives the protein CSVCELATDTQYF.

The CDR3 loop is CASSSPGRSTNEKLFF. The DNA for the CDR3 is TGTGCCAGCAGTTCCCCAGGGCGGTCAACTAATGAAAAACTGTTTTTT. The rearrangement uses TRBV6-6 and TRBJ1-4; maybe TRBD1 (5 bases). The germline V and J ends were trimmed by 4 bases and 0 bases, with 12 bases remaining between them. CDR3 length: 16 residues. Germline V lookup: CDR1 MNHNY, CDR2 SVGAGI (reference sequence).

J is TRBJ1-6 and V is TRBV28; D perhaps matches TRBD1 (5 bases). Deletions cut 6 bases from V and 10 bases from J, with 7 bases between. The CDR3 totals 11 residues. Germline V lookup: CDR1 MDHEN, CDR2 SYDVKM. The CDR3 nucleotides are TGTGCCAGCAGCAGGGTCTCACCCCTCCACTTT. Amino acids: CASSRVSPLHF. Looking up the rest from reference TRBV28 and TRBJ1-6 gives the full variable domain: DVKVTQSSRYLVKRTGEKVFLECVQDMDHENMFWYRQDPGLGLRLIYFSYDVKMKEKGDIPEGYSVSREKKERFSLILESASTNQTSMYLCASSRVSPLHFGNGTRLTVT.

The chain couples TRBV6-1 to TRBJ1-2; the match to TRBD1 covers 7 bases. Germline V gives CDR1 MNHNS, CDR2 SASEGT. This CDR3 is 15 amino acids long. After removal of 0 bases from V and 4 bases from J, the junction contained 5 bases not matched to a gene. The CDR3 sequence: CASSEARTGFYGYTF. The CDR3 DNA reads TGTGCCAGCAGTGAAGCGAGGACAGGTTTCTATGGCTACACCTTC.

The genes are TRBV11-3 and TRBJ2-1, with D perhaps TRBD2 (5 bases). This CDR3 is built from 13 residues. V lost 5 bases, J lost 0 bases, and 5 bases lay in between. Germline V lookup: CDR1 SGHNT, CDR2 YENEEA. This chain's CDR3 is CASSGSSYNEQFF. The CDR3 region has the DNA TGTGCCAGCAGCGGGAGCTCCTACAATGAGCAGTTCTTC.

The CDR3 sequence: CASQGADYGYTF. The DNA for the CDR3 is TGCGCCAGTCAGGGGGCCGACTATGGCTACACCTTC. The chain recombines TRBV4-1 with TRBJ1-2, with TRBD1 matching 8 bases. The junction had 3 bases not matched to a gene; V was cut back by 9 bases and J by 3 bases. CDR1 MGHRA and CDR2 YSYEKL come from the germline V gene. This CDR3 is built from 12 residues.

The chain is built from TRBV7-2 and TRBJ1-5; D not resolved. CDR3 size: 14 residues. V lost 2 bases to trimming and J lost 6 bases, with 11 bases between them. From germline, CDR1 is SGHTA and CDR2 FQGNSA. The CDR3 region is CASSLSGIRQPQHF. The CDR3 DNA follows: TGTGCCAGCAGCTTATCCGGGATTCGTCAGCCCCAGCATTTT.

The chain is built from TRBV29-1 and TRBJ2-3; 7 bases fit TRBD2. Germline-derived CDR1 and CDR2 are SQVTM and ANQGSEA. J was trimmed by 6 bases and V by 0 bases; bases with no gene match: 3. The CDR3 contains 13 residues. Here the CDR3 reads CSVEDPGGDTQYF. CDR3 bases: TGCAGCGTTGAAGACCCCGGGGGGGATACGCAGTATTTT.

This clone was seen just once. The chain combines TRBV27 with TRBJ2-1; 7 bases line up with TRBD1. There are 15 residues in the CDR3. J gave up 9 bases and V 2 bases, and 10 bases lay outside the gene matches. Germline CDR1 is MNHEY and CDR2 is SMNVEV (reference sequence). CDR3 in DNA: TGTGCCAGCAGTTTAAAGGGGGCTGATACAATTGAGCAGTTCTTC. Protein: CASSLKGADTIEQFF.

The CDR3 loop reads CASSLGQGFGDIQYF. The CDR3 bases are TGTGCCAGCAGCTTAGGACAGGGGTTCGGGGACATTCAGTACTTC. The rearrangement joins TRBV5-5 to TRBJ2-4; 9 bases are shared with TRBD1. CDR1 is SGHKS and CDR2 is YYEKEE in the germline V gene (reference sequence). With 2 bases clipped from V and 8 bases from J, the junction kept 8 bases outside the gene matches. This CDR3 contains 15 residues.

The gene calls are TRBV25-1 and TRBJ1-3; no reliable D call. The CDR3 extends over 15 amino acids. V lost 3 bases, J lost 0 bases, and 9 bases lay in between. CDR1 and CDR2 (germline): MGHDK, SYGVNS. The CDR3 coding sequence is TGTGCCAGCAGTGATCCACAGAGCTCTGGAAACACCATATATTTT. It translates to CASSDPQSSGNTIYF.

The CDR3 nucleotides read TGTGCCAGCAGGAACACAGGGGACAATGAGCAGTTCTTC. Residues: CASRNTGDNEQFF. This sequence joins TRBV11-3 and TRBJ2-1, with 7 bases fitting TRBD1. Germline CDR1 reads SGHNT; CDR2 reads YENEEA. This CDR3 spans 13 amino acids. Trimming cost V 6 bases and J 5 bases; bases outside gene matches: 4.

This rearrangement joins TRBV28 to TRBJ1-2, with 7 positions matching TRBD1. Germline V CDR1 and CDR2: MDHEN, SYDVKM. J lost 4 bases, V lost 6 bases, and 8 bases had no gene match. The CDR3 is made up of 14 amino acids. This CDR3 is CASSVPGQVYGYTF. CDR3 coding DNA: TGTGCCAGCAGCGTCCCCGGACAGGTCTATGGCTACACCTTC.

This clone has more than one count but fewer than ten. J is TRBJ2-7 and V is TRBV11-3, with D perhaps matching TRBD2 (6 bases). CDR1 and CDR2 (germline): SGHNT, YENEEA. The CDR3 runs 15 residues. With 0 bases removed from V and 3 bases from J, the gap between germline ends came to 12 bases. The CDR3 bases are TGTGCCAGCAGCTTAGACGGAGGGGATTTCTACGAGCAGTACTTC. As protein: CASSLDGGDFYEQYF. Complete variable domain (other parts from reference TRBV11-3 and TRBJ2-7): EAGVVQSPRYKIIEKKQPVAFWCNPISGHNTLYWYLQNLGQGPELLIRYENEEAVDDSQLPKDRFSAERLKGVDSTLKIQPAELGDSAVYLCASSLDGGDFYEQYFGPGTRLTVT.

The rearrangement joins TRBV6-5 to TRBJ2-1; possibly TRBD1 for D (6 bases). Germline lookup yields CDR1 MNHEY and CDR2 SVGAGI. The CDR3 extends over 14 amino acids. V was shortened by 6 bases and J by 5 bases, with 14 bases between the two germline ends. CDR3 in DNA: TGTGCCAGCAGGGATGTAGGACAGAACAATGAGCAGTTCTTC. Translated: CASRDVGQNNEQFF.

The V call is TRBV9, the J call TRBJ1-2, with 8 bases that match TRBD1. The CDR3 has 15 residues. Germline loops: CDR1 SGDLS, CDR2 YYNGEE. The J segment lost 4 bases and the V segment lost 0 bases, leaving 5 bases of the junction unmatched. CDR3 nucleotide sequence: TGTGCCAGCAGCGTAGAACCAGGGGGCATCTATGGCTACACCTTC. This codes for CASSVEPGGIYGYTF. Drawing the rest from reference TRBV9 and TRBJ1-2, the complete variable domain is DSGVTQTPKHLITATGQRVTLRCSPRSGDLSVYWYQQSLDQGLQFLIQYYNGEERAKGNILERFSAQQFPDLHSELNLSSLELGDSALYFCASSVEPGGIYGYTFGSGTRLTVV.

V and J are TRBV6-5 and TRBJ1-1; D gene unclear. V lost 7 bases and J lost 1, with 7 bases in between. The CDR3 contains 12 residues. The germline gives CDR1 MNHEY, CDR2 SVGAGI. CDR3 DNA: TGTGCCAGCATACGACAGAACACTGAAGCTTTCTTT. It encodes CASIRQNTEAFF.

The chain has TRBV6-1 and TRBJ2-2; the D is unclear. Trimming took 2 bases from V and 1 from J, leaving 11 bases between them. Germline V gene data show CDR1 as MNHNS and CDR2 as SASEGT. CDR3 length: 16 residues. The CDR3 sequence is CASSETVHMNTGELFF. DNA for the CDR3: TGTGCCAGCAGTGAAACAGTCCACATGAACACCGGGGAGCTGTTTTTT.

This clone was counted a few times. The gene calls are TRBV28 and TRBJ2-2, with TRBD1 matching over 11 bases. J lost 4 bases, V lost 2 bases, and 3 bases had no gene match. The CDR3 spans 16 residues. CDR1 and CDR2 from the germline V gene are MDHEN and SYDVKM. The DNA for the CDR3 is TGTGCCAGCAGTTTAGCCGGGACAGGGGGCACCGGGGAGCTGTTTTTT. It is translated as CASSLAGTGGTGELFF.

CDR3 bases: TGTGCCAGCAGTAGGGGACAGAACACTGAAGCTTTCTTT. Its translation is CASSRGQNTEAFF. The chain carries TRBV6-5 and TRBJ1-1; a weak D match, TRBD1 (6 bases). V was shortened by 5 bases and J by 1 base, with 8 bases between the two germline ends. The CDR3 has 13 residues. Germline-derived CDR1 and CDR2 are MNHEY and SVGAGI.

This clone was seen a handful of times. The rearrangement uses TRBV11-3 and TRBJ1-6; 10 bases line up with TRBD1. The trim removed 3 bases at V and 9 bases at J, leaving 8 bases unmatched. The CDR3 extends over 16 amino acids. The germline CDR1 and CDR2 sequences are SGHNT and YENEEA. DNA of the CDR3: TGTGCCAGCAGCTTCGCCGGGACAGGGGCGAGTTCACCCCTCCACTTT. Translation: CASSFAGTGASSPLHF. Based on the CDR3 plus reference TRBV11-3 and TRBJ1-6, the full variable domain is EAGVVQSPRYKIIEKKQPVAFWCNPISGHNTLYWYLQNLGQGPELLIRYENEEAVDDSQLPKDRFSAERLKGVDSTLKIQPAELGDSAVYLCASSFAGTGASSPLHFGNGTRLTVT.

The chain has TRBV27 and TRBJ2-7; TRBD1 aligns across 11 bases. Germline-derived CDR1 and CDR2 are MNHEY and SMNVEV (reference sequence). Unmatched junction bases numbered 9, after V lost 10 bases and J lost 7 bases. This CDR3 has 13 amino acids. CDR3 protein: CATSRDRGEEQYF. The CDR3 DNA follows: TGTGCCACCTCCCGGGACAGGGGGGAAGAGCAGTACTTC.

The chain joins TRBV18 to TRBJ2-4; D is unresolved. The CDR3 covers 14 residues. V lost 3 bases and J 1 base, leaving 7 bases between the germline ends. Per the germline V gene, CDR1 is KGHSH and CDR2 is LQKENI. The CDR3 nucleotides are TGTGCCAGCTCACCGTCCAGGGCCAAAAACATTCAGTACTTC. It yields the protein CASSPSRAKNIQYF.

As for this clone: The germline gene is not matched at one end of the junction; a read error may be the cause. V and J are TRBV2 and TRBJ2-7, with D unresolved. Germline V gives CDR1 SNHLY, CDR2 FYNNEI. The CDR3 has 14 residues. The CDR3: CASSEIDTIRKLIF. The CDR3 DNA reads TGTGCCAGCAGTGAGATTGACACAATACGTAAACTTATCTTC.